This entry lists 21 T cell receptor beta chains sequenced from one sample in a study of stem cell transplantation in POMP-related autoinflammatory disease. Some clones are missing from TCRdb's copy, which holds only in-frame ones; the method was immunoSEQ multiplex PCR. The sample includes roughly 68,000 clones, more than 75% seen only once; the top ten take 0.66%. The sequencing here drew on CD4+ T cells from PBMCs, taken after stem cell transplantation. The receptors shown here come from a human patient with POMP-related autoinflammation and immune dysregulation (PRAID). The graft donor may be the source of some T cells.

The chain recombines TRBV21-1 with TRBJ1-3; the D call TRBD1 from the table was never checked on the DNA. TRBV21-1 constitutes a pseudogene. This CDR3 region has 15 residues. CDR3 coding DNA: TGTGCCAGCAGCCCTTCCAGGGGCTCTGGAAACACCATATATTTT. It specifies CASSPSRGSGNTIYF.

This sequence joins TRBV7-3 and TRBJ2-1; 7 bases line up with TRBD1. Germline V gene sequence: CDR1 SGHTA, CDR2 FQGTGA. V gave up 5 bases and J gave up 4 bases; unmatched junction bases: 2. The CDR3 extends over 13 amino acids. CDR3 sequence reads: CASSLGQYNEQFF. CDR3 nucleotide sequence: TGTGCCAGCAGCCTGGGACAGTACAATGAGCAGTTCTTC.

The genes are TRBV3-1 (or the pseudogene TRBV3-2) and TRBJ2-1; 8 bases match TRBD2. This CDR3 is built from 16 residues. V lost 0 bases and J lost 6; bases outside the gene matches: 7. Germline lookup yields CDR1 LGHDT and CDR2 YNNKEL (reference sequence). The CDR3 DNA reads TGTGCCAGCAGCCAAGATGCGAGCGGGAGTATCAATGAGCAGTTCTTC. Its protein is CASSQDASGSINEQFF.

This clone was counted a single time. The chain joins TRBV5-1 to TRBJ2-5, with D possibly TRBD2 on 6 matching bases. V gave up 0 bases and J gave up 4 bases, with 13 bases separating them. There are 15 residues in the CDR3. Germline CDR1 reads SGHRS; CDR2 reads YFSETQ. CDR3 loop: CASSLANLGGETQYF. Here the CDR3 DNA reads TGCGCCAGCAGCTTGGCCAATCTCGGGGGAGAGACCCAGTACTTC.

The rearrangement links TRBV2 to TRBJ2-4; 7 nucleotides match TRBD1. Germline CDR1 is SNHLY and CDR2 is FYNNEI. The V segment lost 5 bases and the J segment 1 base; nucleotides outside the gene matches: 8. The CDR3 is 16 amino acids. CDR3 sequence reads: CASSRGPPEAKNIQYF. The CDR3 bases are TGTGCCAGCAGTAGGGGGCCTCCTGAGGCCAAAAACATTCAGTACTTC.

The chain recombines TRBV2 with TRBJ2-7, with D perhaps matching TRBD1 or TRBD2 (5 bases each). Germline V lookup: CDR1 SNHLY, CDR2 FYNNEI. CDR3 length equals 14 residues. Trimming left V 6 bases short and J 0 bases short, with 12 bases between. CDR3 in DNA: TGTGCCAGCAGACGGGACGCCAACTCCTACGAGCAGTACTTC. It codes for CASRRDANSYEQYF.

This rearrangement joins TRBV6-1 to TRBJ1-2; D not resolved. V lost 2 bases, J lost 4 bases, and 8 bases lay in between. The germline V gene encodes CDR1 MNHNS and CDR2 SASEGT. The CDR3 sequence is 13 residues long. Here the CDR3 DNA reads TGTGCCAGCAGTGAATCAGCCTTCTATGGCTACACCTTC. Translation gives CASSESAFYGYTF.

The chain couples TRBV11-1 to TRBJ2-5; possibly TRBD2 for D (5 bases). Germline V gene lookup returns CDR1 SGHAT and CDR2 FQDESV (reference sequence). The CDR3 runs 15 residues. The V gene lost 0 bases and the J gene lost 2 bases, with 10 bases spanning the gap. CDR3: CASSLAYGGQETQYF. CDR3 DNA sequence: TGTGCCAGCAGCTTAGCCTATGGCGGGCAAGAGACCCAGTACTTC.

The DNA of the CDR3 is TGTGCCAGCAGCTCGGGACTAGCGGGAGGGGGCCGGACAGATACGCAGTATTTT. This gives the protein CASSSGLAGGGRTDTQYF. V gene TRBV5-4 combines with J gene TRBJ2-3; TRBD2 agrees at 16 bases. The CDR3 has 18 residues. Germline V gene data show CDR1 as SGHNT and CDR2 as YYREEE (reference sequence). Trimming removed 3 bases from V and 3 bases from J; junction bases left unmatched: 7.

This chain uses TRBV6-5 with TRBJ2-3; D may be TRBD2 (6 bases). Germline-derived CDR1 and CDR2 are MNHEY and SVGAGI. This CDR3 is 13 amino acids long. Deletions cut 3 bases from V and 9 bases from J, with 13 bases between. The CDR3 protein is CASSYQEGVTQYF. CDR3 nucleotide sequence: TGTGCCAGCAGTTATCAGGAGGGAGTGACGCAGTATTTT.

The chain uses TRBV5-1 and TRBJ2-1; TRBD2 matches 13 bases. Germline CDR1 reads SGHRS; CDR2 reads YFSETQ. The CDR3 length is 17 residues. V lost 4 bases and J lost 8; bases outside the gene matches: 12. The CDR3 DNA reads as TGCGCCAGCAGCAGGACTAGCGGGAGAGAAGGTTGGGATGAGCAGTTCTTC. This gives the protein CASSRTSGREGWDEQFF.

V gene TRBV5-5 combines with J gene TRBJ1-2; tentatively, D is TRBD1 (5 bases). Trimming shortened V by 4 bases and J by 2 bases, and 18 bases separated the two germline ends. This CDR3 region has 16 residues. CDR1 and CDR2 from the germline V gene are SGHKS and YYEKEE (reference sequence). The CDR3 sequence is CASSPRNRDHNYGYTF. CDR3 nucleotides: TGTGCCAGCAGCCCCCGCAACCGGGACCACAACTATGGCTACACCTTC. The full variable domain, completed using reference TRBV5-5 and TRBJ1-2, is DAGVTQSPTHLIKTRGQQVTLRCSPISGHKSVSWYQQVLGQGPQFIFQYYEKEERGRGNFPDRFSARQFPNYSSELNVNALLLGDSALYLCASSPRNRDHNYGYTFGSGTRLTVV.

The chain couples TRBV3-1 (or the pseudogene TRBV3-2) to TRBJ2-5, with D possibly matching TRBD2 (5 bases). Germline V gives CDR1 LGHDT, CDR2 YNNKEL (reference sequence). The CDR3 length is 17 residues. V gave up 1 base and J gave up 0 bases, with 15 bases separating them. The CDR3 sequence: CASSQVPAVIYQETQYF. CDR3 sequence (DNA): TGTGCCAGCAGCCAAGTCCCAGCGGTGATTTACCAAGAGACCCAGTACTTC.

The genes are TRBV28 and TRBJ1-1; no clear D gene. The CDR3 has 16 residues. The ends were cut back, 2 bases at V and 3 bases at J, with 16 bases in the middle. Germline V gives CDR1 MDHEN, CDR2 SYDVKM. The CDR3 region is CASSLPRAAAYTEAFF. The CDR3 DNA reads TGTGCCAGCAGTTTACCCCGGGCCGCTGCTTACACTGAAGCTTTCTTT.

The genes are TRBV19 and TRBJ2-1; TRBD2 matches 9 bases. Germline-derived CDR1 and CDR2 are LNHDA and SQIVND (reference sequence). The CDR3 sequence is 16 residues long. V lost 6 bases and J lost 6; bases outside the gene matches: 12. The CDR3 protein is CASRPQTSGIANEQFF. CDR3 bases: TGTGCCAGTAGGCCACAGACTAGCGGAATAGCCAATGAGCAGTTCTTC.

This clone was counted a few times. This chain joins TRBV10-1 and TRBJ2-2, with D perhaps matching TRBD2 (6 bases). Trimming took off 3 bases at V and 4 bases at J, with 12 bases between the two ends. This CDR3 comprises 15 residues. Germline CDR1 and CDR2: WNHNN and SYGVQD (reference sequence). The CDR3 loop is CASSERLRGTGELFF. CDR3 coding DNA: TGCGCCAGCAGTGAACGATTGCGGGGCACCGGGGAGCTGTTTTTT.

The rearrangement joins TRBV10-2 to TRBJ2-4; possible D gene TRBD2, 6 bases. The CDR3 extends over 14 amino acids. V was trimmed by 2 bases and J by 1 base, leaving 6 bases between them. Germline lookup yields CDR1 WSHSY and CDR2 SAAADI. The CDR3 reads CASSEAGAKNIQYF. The CDR3 DNA is TGCGCCAGCAGTGAGGCGGGGGCCAAAAACATTCAGTACTTC.

This chain joins TRBV19 and TRBJ2-7; D unclear. V dropped 5 bases and J dropped 7 bases, with 18 bases sitting between them. The V gene's germline CDR1 is LNHDA and CDR2 SQIVND (reference sequence). This CDR3 region has 14 residues. CDR3 protein: CASSLNSFPTEQYF. As DNA, the CDR3 is TGTGCCAGTAGTTTAAATTCTTTCCCGACGGAGCAGTACTTC.

The chain recombines TRBV19 with TRBJ2-5, with 8 bases lining up with TRBD2. Germline assignment: CDR1 LNHDA and CDR2 SQIVND (reference sequence). The V segment lost 1 base and the J segment 6 bases; nucleotides outside the gene matches: 4. This CDR3 has 14 residues. DNA for the CDR3: TGTGCCAGTAGTATAGCGGGAGGGCCGAAGACCCAGTACTTC. It encodes CASSIAGGPKTQYF.

The chain is built from TRBV5-1 and TRBJ2-3; TRBD1 agrees at 7 bases. The CDR3 consists of 15 residues. The V segment lost 4 bases and the J segment 6 bases; nucleotides outside the gene matches: 11. In germline, CDR1 is SGHRS, CDR2 YFSETQ. CDR3 bases: TGCGCCAGCAGCCCACGGGGCAAACAGGGGGATACGCAGTATTTT. It specifies CASSPRGKQGDTQYF.

The chain uses TRBV6-1 and TRBJ1-2, with D unresolved. This CDR3 spans 13 amino acids. Germline V gives CDR1 MNHNS, CDR2 SASEGT. V shed 2 bases and J shed 10 bases, with 14 bases lying between them. The CDR3 region has the DNA TGTGCCAGCAGTGAAAATACCCTTGGGTCCTACACCTTC. This codes for CASSENTLGSYTF.